This TCR beta chain was recorded in a study of CD8 T cells in Susac syndrome. Random hexamers were used to reverse transcribe roughly 0.5 to 1 ug of RNA. Using its own MiXCR run on the immunoSEQ multiplex PCR reads, TCRdb lists one record per CDR3 protein. The sample shows 180,000 or so distinct CDR3 sequences, roughly 94% of them seen only once. Germline-derived CDR1 and CDR2 are SEHNR and FQNEAQ (reference sequence). The CDR3 spans 14 residues. V shed 0 bases and J shed 2 bases, with 8 bases lying between them. The source material was CD4+ T cells from PBMCs. The sequence came from a human donor in good health. The rearrangement joins TRBV7-9 to TRBJ2-7; D remains ambiguous. The CDR3: CASSLAVKAYEQYF. In DNA form, the CDR3 reads TGTGCCAGCAGCTTAGCAGTGAAGGCCTACGAGCAGTACTTC.